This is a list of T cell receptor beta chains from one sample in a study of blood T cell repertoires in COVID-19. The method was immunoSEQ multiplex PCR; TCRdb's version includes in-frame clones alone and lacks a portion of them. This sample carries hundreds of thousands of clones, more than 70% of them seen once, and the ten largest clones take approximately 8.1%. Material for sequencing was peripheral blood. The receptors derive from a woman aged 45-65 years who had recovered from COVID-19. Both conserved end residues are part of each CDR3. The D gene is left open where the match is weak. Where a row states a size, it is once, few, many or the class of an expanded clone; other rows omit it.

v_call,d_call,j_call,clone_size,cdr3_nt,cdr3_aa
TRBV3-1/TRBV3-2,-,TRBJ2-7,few,TGTGCCAGCAGCCAAGGGACTTCGTCCTACGAGCAGTACTTC,CASSQGTSSYEQYF
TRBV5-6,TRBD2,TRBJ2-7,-,TGTGCCAGCAGCGTACTAGCGGAGATCTACGAGCAGTACTTC,CASSVLAEIYEQYF
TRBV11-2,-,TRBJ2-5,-,TGTGCCAGCAGCGTGAACTACGGACAAGAGACCCAGTACTTC,CASSVNYGQETQYF
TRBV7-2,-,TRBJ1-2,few,TGTGCCAGCAGCCTCGGGACACTCTATGGCTACACCTTC,CASSLGTLYGYTF
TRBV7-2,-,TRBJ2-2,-,TGTGCCAGCAGCTTATACACGAACACCGGGGAGCTGTTTTTT,CASSLYTNTGELFF
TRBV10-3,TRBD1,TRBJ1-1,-,TGTGCCATCAGCGCCACTAGGGACAGCTTTAACACTGAAGCTTTCTTT,CAISATRDSFNTEAFF
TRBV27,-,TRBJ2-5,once,TGTGCCAGCAGTTTATATCCTGGACAGTTAGAGACCCAGTACTTC,CASSLYPGQLETQYF
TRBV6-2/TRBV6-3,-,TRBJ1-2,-,TGTGCCAGCAGTTGGCCTGCGGGGGTAGACGGCTACACCTTC,CASSWPAGVDGYTF
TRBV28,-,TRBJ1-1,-,TGTGCCAGCATCGCAGGGAAGTTCGAAGCTTTCTTT,CASIAGKFEAFF
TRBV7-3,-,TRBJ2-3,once,TGTGCCAGCAGCGAAGCTCGGAGCACAGATACGCAGTATTTT,CASSEARSTDTQYF
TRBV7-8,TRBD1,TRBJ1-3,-,TGTGCCAGCAGCTTAGAAGGGCAGGGGGCTAAGAACACCATATATTTT,CASSLEGQGAKNTIYF
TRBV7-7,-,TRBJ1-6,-,TGTGCTAGCAGCTTAGACAGGATGTCACCCCTCCACTTT,CASSLDRMSPLHF
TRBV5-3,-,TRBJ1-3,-,TGTGCCAGAAGCTTGGACCCACAGTACCGGTCAGGAAACACCATATATTTT,CARSLDPQYRSGNTIYF
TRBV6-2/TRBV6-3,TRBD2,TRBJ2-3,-,TGTGCCAGCAGTGCGACTAGCGGGAGAGGAGATACGCAGTATTTT,CASSATSGRGDTQYF
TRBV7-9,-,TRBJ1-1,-,TGTGCCAGCAGCCCCGGCGGACAGCCCTCTGAAGCTTTCTTT,CASSPGGQPSEAFF
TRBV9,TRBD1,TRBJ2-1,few,TGTGCCAGCAGCATCGGACAGGGCAACTACAATGAGCAGTTCTTC,CASSIGQGNYNEQFF
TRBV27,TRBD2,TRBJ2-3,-,TGTGCCAGCAGTTTCGGGACTAGCGTTGGCACAGATACGCAGTATTTT,CASSFGTSVGTDTQYF
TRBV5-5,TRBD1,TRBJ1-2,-,TGTGCCAGCAGCCCGGGACAGGGGAGAGGGTATGGCTACACCTTC,CASSPGQGRGYGYTF
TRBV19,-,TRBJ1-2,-,TGTGCCAGTAGTAACAGGGAGTTGAACTATGGCTACACCTTC,CASSNRELNYGYTF
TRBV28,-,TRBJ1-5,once,TGTGCCAGCAGTCTTGGGGCGGTTGGCAATCAGCCCCAGCATTTT,CASSLGAVGNQPQHF
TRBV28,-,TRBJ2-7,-,TGTGCCAGCAGTTTACTGGGCAGGGGGGCCTCCTACGAGCAGTACTTC,CASSLLGRGASYEQYF
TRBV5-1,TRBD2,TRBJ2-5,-,TGCGCCAGCAGTTACGGGACTATCCAAGAGACCCAGTACTTC,CASSYGTIQETQYF
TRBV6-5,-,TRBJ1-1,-,TGTGCCAGCAGTTACTCGGGAGGGAACACTGAAGCTTTCTTT,CASSYSGGNTEAFF
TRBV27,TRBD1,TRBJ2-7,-,TGTGCCAGCAGTTTAGGGGACAGGGGCTACGAGCAGTACTTC,CASSLGDRGYEQYF
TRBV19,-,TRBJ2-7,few,TGTGCCAGCGGACTTAGCCCAGGCCGTCCCTCCTACGAGCAGTACTTC,CASGLSPGRPSYEQYF
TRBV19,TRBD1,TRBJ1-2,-,TGTGCCAGTAGTACCCGGGACAGTGGCTACACCTTC,CASSTRDSGYTF
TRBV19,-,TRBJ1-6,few,TGTGCCAGTAGTCTCTTACAGGGAAATTCACCCCTCCACTTT,CASSLLQGNSPLHF
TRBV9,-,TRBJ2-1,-,TGTGCCAGCAGCGCAACCCGGGAGTACAATGAGCAGTTCTTC,CASSATREYNEQFF
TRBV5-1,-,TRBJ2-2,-,TGCGCCAGCAGCTTGGGGCAGAACACCGGGGAGCTGTTTTTT,CASSLGQNTGELFF
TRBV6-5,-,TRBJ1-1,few,TGTGCCAGCAGGCTACAGGGTACGGCTGAAGCTTTCTTT,CASRLQGTAEAFF
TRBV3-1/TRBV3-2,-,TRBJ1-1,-,TGTGCCAGCAGCAGTTGGGGAGTAAACACTGAAGCTTTCTTT,CASSSWGVNTEAFF
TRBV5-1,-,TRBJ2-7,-,TGCGCCAGCAGCTTGGTTGGAGGGGTCGAGCAGTACTTC,CASSLVGGVEQYF
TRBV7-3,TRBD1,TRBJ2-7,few,TGTGCCAGCAGCTCCACAGGGGTCGAGCAGTACTTC,CASSSTGVEQYF
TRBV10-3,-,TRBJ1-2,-,TGTGCCATCAGTGAGTTTCCGGTAAACTATGGCTACACCTTC,CAISEFPVNYGYTF
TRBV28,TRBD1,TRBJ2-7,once,TGTGCCAGCAGTTCCCAGGGGGCTAGCTCCTACGAGCAGTACTTC,CASSSQGASSYEQYF
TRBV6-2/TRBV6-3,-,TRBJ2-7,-,TGTGCCAGCAGCCGTAGCGTGGGGATAAACTACGAGCAGTACTTC,CASSRSVGINYEQYF
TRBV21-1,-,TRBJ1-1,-,TGTGCCAGCAGCAGCCGACAGGGTGACGGCACTGAAGCTTTCTTT,CASSSRQGDGTEAFF
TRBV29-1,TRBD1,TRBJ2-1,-,TGCAGCGTTGCCTGGACAGGTGGCTACAATGAGCAGTTCTTC,CSVAWTGGYNEQFF
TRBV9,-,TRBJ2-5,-,TGTGCCAGCAGCGTAGCAGGAGCGGAAGAGACCCAGTACTTC,CASSVAGAEETQYF
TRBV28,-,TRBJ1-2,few,TGTGCCAGCAGTTCCCCGGGGGGTAGCTATGGCTACACCTTC,CASSSPGGSYGYTF
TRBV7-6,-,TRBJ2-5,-,TGTGCCAGCAGCTTAGTCCGGGACACGAGCTTTAAAGAGACCCAGTACTTC,CASSLVRDTSFKETQYF
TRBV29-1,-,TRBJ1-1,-,TGCAGCGTTGGGACTCCCAACACTGAAGCTTTCTTT,CSVGTPNTEAFF
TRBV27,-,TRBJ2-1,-,TGTGCCAGCTCAGAAAGGGGATTTAGCTCCTACAATGAGCAGTTCTTC,CASSERGFSSYNEQFF
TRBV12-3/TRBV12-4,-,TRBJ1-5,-,TGTGCCAGCAGTTTGGGCCAGCCCCAGCATTTT,CASSLGQPQHF